This TCR beta chain was captured by sequencing in a study of neurological immune-mediated disorders. The sample holds many counts of this clonotype. Its target is not known. CDR3 length: 14 amino acids. CDR1 SQVTM and CDR2 ANQGSEA come from the germline V gene. Trimming left V 6 bases short and J 5 bases short, with 19 bases between. Template-switch 5'RACE cDNA synthesis added a 10-nucleotide unique molecular identifier. The yield of each sequencing run was over 190 million TCR-beta sequences from 15-18 subjects. MiXCR, run by TCRdb on the 5' RACE reads, gives a single entry per CDR3 protein. The top ten hold about 15% of the sample, which has 15,000 to 25,000 distinct CDR3 sequences, approximately 8% seen once. Regarding the study as a whole: CDR3 amino acid sequences of expanded clones were not shared across subjects, a result suggesting private repertoires in all groups.

Material: CD8+ T cells from blood. The J gene is TRBJ2-5, the V gene TRBV29-1, with unresolved D. The TCR originated in a woman in her twenties or thirties with HTLV-1-associated myelopathy (HAM/TSP). CDR3 nucleotide sequence: TGCAGCGTCGATCCGATTTCCCGGCGGGAGACCCAGTACTTC. Translating gives CSVDPISRRETQYF.